These 16 T cell receptor beta chains originate from one sample sequenced in a study of CD8 T cells in ankylosing spondylitis. Overall study findings and caveats: Fewer than ten highly homologous variants made up a TCR beta motif, and this motif appeared characteristic of ankylosing spondylitis blood.

What these receptors recognize is not known. One entry per CDR3 protein results from TCRdb running MiXCR on the 5' RACE reads. The data contain around 220,000 distinct CDR3 sequences, around 19% of them singletons. Sequencing was done on a sample of blood, either unsorted or a sorted T cell fraction (not recorded which). The origin of the receptors is a male donor with ankylosing spondylitis.

CDR3 DNA sequence: TGCAGTGCTAGAGATGGGGCGGGGGGCGCTTTCTATGGCTACACCTTC. Translation: CSARDGAGGAFYGYTF. The V call is TRBV20-1, the J call TRBJ1-2; D is possibly TRBD1 (6 bases). V was trimmed by 0 bases and J by 4 bases, leaving 18 bases between them. This CDR3 region has 16 residues. Germline CDR1 and CDR2: DFQATT and SNEGSKA (reference sequence).

To note about this clonotype: Mismatch with germline at one junction end may stem from a read error. The chain has TRBV12-3 or TRBV12-4 and TRBJ2-1; 7 bases are a match to TRBD1. The length of the CDR3 is 18 residues. CDR3 loop: CACSHRQGPIPDYNEQFF. Written as DNA, the CDR3 is TGTGCCTGCAGTCACCGACAGGGTCCGATTCCGGATTACAATGAGCAGTTCTTC.

The V call is TRBV4-3, the J call TRBJ1-2, with TRBD1 matching over 8 bases. From germline, CDR1 is LGHNA and CDR2 YSLEER. The CDR3 consists of 16 residues. Trimming at V came to 0 bases and at J to 5 bases, leaving 8 bases not matched to a gene. CDR3 coding DNA: TGCGCCAGCAGCCAAGATTGGCAGGGGGCAGGGTATGGCTACACCTTC. It translates to CASSQDWQGAGYGYTF.

This clonotype showed up many times. The chain is built from TRBV29-1 and TRBJ2-2; 7 bases line up with TRBD1. V was pared by 6 bases and J by 2 bases, with 3 bases of the junction left unmatched. The CDR3 sequence is 13 residues long. From germline, CDR1 is SQVTM and CDR2 ANQGSEA. CDR3 loop: CSVGTVNTGELFF. CDR3 DNA: TGCAGCGTGGGGACAGTAAACACCGGGGAGCTGTTTTTT.

The genes are TRBV7-6 and TRBJ1-5; TRBD1 matches 9 bases. Germline V gene sequence: CDR1 SGHVS, CDR2 FNYEAQ. With 5 bases clipped from V and 7 bases from J, the junction kept 12 bases outside the gene matches. The CDR3 is 16 residues long. CDR3 region: CASSLTSGQGVQPQHF. CDR3 coding DNA: TGTGCCAGCAGCCTCACTTCGGGACAGGGAGTACAGCCCCAGCATTTT.

This clonotype was seen more than once but under ten times. This chain joins TRBV3-1 and TRBJ2-1, with 14 bases that match TRBD2. Germline loops: CDR1 LGHDT, CDR2 YNNKEL (reference sequence). The CDR3 has 16 residues. V was pared by 4 bases and J by 8 bases, with 7 bases of the junction left unmatched. CDR3 protein: CASSPGLAGGGYEQFF. The CDR3 nucleotides are TGTGCCAGCAGCCCCGGACTAGCGGGGGGTGGGTATGAGCAGTTCTTC.

The rearrangement joins TRBV2 to TRBJ2-6; D may be TRBD2 (5 bases). Looked up from germline, CDR1 is SNHLY and CDR2 is FYNNEI. This CDR3 is built from 17 residues. The V end lost 3 bases, the J end lost 0 bases, and 12 bases lay between the germline ends. The CDR3 DNA follows: TGTGCCAGCAGTGATAAAGGCGGGCTCTCTGGGGCCAACGTCCTGACTTTC. As protein: CASSDKGGLSGANVLTF.

CDR3 protein: CASSQGGATEAFF. The CDR3, as DNA: TGTGCCAGCAGCCAAGGGGGGGCCACTGAAGCTTTCTTT. V gene TRBV9 combines with J gene TRBJ1-1; TRBD1 might be the D (6 bases). This CDR3 region has 13 residues. Germline V lookup: CDR1 SGDLS, CDR2 YYNGEE. The V gene lost 4 bases and the J gene lost 4 bases, with 11 bases spanning the gap.

In this sample, this clonotype turned up a few times. This rearrangement joins TRBV20-1 to TRBJ2-1; no firm D call. V was shortened by 0 bases and J by 6 bases, with 6 bases between the two germline ends. This CDR3 is 12 amino acids long. Germline V gene data show CDR1 as DFQATT and CDR2 as SNEGSKA (reference sequence). Here the CDR3 reads CSARDRSNEQFF. The CDR3 DNA is TGCAGTGCTAGAGACAGAAGCAATGAGCAGTTCTTC.

This clonotype turned up a few times. The rearrangement links TRBV6-1 to TRBJ2-1; 9 bases match TRBD2. The CDR3 runs to 16 residues. CDR1 is MNHNS and CDR2 is SASEGT in the germline V gene. With V trimmed by 5 bases and J by 7 bases, 12 bases remained unmatched. As DNA, the CDR3 is TGTGCCAGCAGTCGAAGTAGCGGGAGCTACCGAAATGAGCAGTTCTTC. Amino acid sequence: CASSRSSGSYRNEQFF.

This clonotype has only a few counts. V usage is TRBV29-1 and J usage is TRBJ2-7; D is perhaps TRBD1 (5 bases). With 6 bases removed from V and 2 bases from J, the gap between germline ends came to 8 bases. This CDR3 spans 11 amino acids. Looked up from germline, CDR1 is SQVTM and CDR2 is ANQGSEA. The CDR3 nucleotides read TGCAGCGTGACAGTTCCCTACGAGCAGTACTTC. Translating gives CSVTVPYEQYF.

The genes are TRBV7-6 and TRBJ1-1, with 7 positions matching TRBD1. CDR1 SGHVS and CDR2 FNYEAQ come from the germline V gene. The CDR3 is 14 amino acids. The V gene end was trimmed by 6 bases and the J gene end by 0 bases; junction bases not matched to a gene: 4. The CDR3 bases are TGTGCCAGCAGTCAGGGGGTAATGAACACTGAAGCTTTCTTT. Translating it yields CASSQGVMNTEAFF.

This clonotype appeared a few times. J is TRBJ2-7 and V is TRBV4-1; 14 bases match TRBD2. V was pared by 4 bases and J by 2 bases, with 1 base of the junction left unmatched. This CDR3 region has 15 residues. Germline V lookup: CDR1 MGHRA, CDR2 YSYEKL. This chain's CDR3 is CASSRTSGGTYEQYF. The DNA for the CDR3 is TGCGCCAGCAGCCGGACTAGCGGGGGGACCTACGAGCAGTACTTC.

This clonotype was counted many times. This chain uses TRBV12-3 or TRBV12-4 with TRBJ2-7; D is ambiguous. This CDR3 is 12 amino acids long. Trimming pared 1 base from V and 4 bases from J, leaving 5 bases between. CDR3 nucleotides: TGTGCCAGCAGTTTAGTCGAGTACGAGCAGTACTTC. Protein: CASSLVEYEQYF.

This clonotype was observed a few times. The chain is built from TRBV27 and TRBJ2-2, with TRBD1 as a possible D gene (6 bases). The CDR3 has 16 residues. Trimming left V 0 bases short and J 6 bases short, with 14 bases between. Germline loops: CDR1 MNHEY, CDR2 SMNVEV (reference sequence). In DNA, the CDR3 is TGTGCCAGCAGTTTATCGCCAGGGGTTCAGGCCGGGGAGCTGTTTTTT. This sequence encodes CASSLSPGVQAGELFF.

This clonotype has a count of ten or more. CDR3 coding DNA: TGCGCCAGCAGCCCTAGGACAGGCGACGCCTATGGCTACACCTTC. It translates to CASSPRTGDAYGYTF. The gene calls are TRBV4-1 and TRBJ1-2; 7 bases line up with TRBD1. The CDR3 extends over 15 amino acids. V lost 4 bases to trimming and J lost 4 bases; unmatched junction nucleotides: 9. Germline CDR1 is MGHRA and CDR2 is YSYEKL.